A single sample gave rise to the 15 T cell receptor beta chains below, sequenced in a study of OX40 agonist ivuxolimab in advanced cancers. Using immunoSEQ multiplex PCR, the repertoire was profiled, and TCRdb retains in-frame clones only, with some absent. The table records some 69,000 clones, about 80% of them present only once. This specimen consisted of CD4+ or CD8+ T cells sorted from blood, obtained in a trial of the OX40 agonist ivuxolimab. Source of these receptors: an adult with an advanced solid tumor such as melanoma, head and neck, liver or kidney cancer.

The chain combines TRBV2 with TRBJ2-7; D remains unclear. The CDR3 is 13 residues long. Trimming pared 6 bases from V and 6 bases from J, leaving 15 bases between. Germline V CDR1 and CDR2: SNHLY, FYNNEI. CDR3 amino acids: CASSGSQRVEQYF. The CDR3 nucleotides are TGTGCCAGCAGCGGAAGTCAAAGGGTCGAGCAGTACTTC.

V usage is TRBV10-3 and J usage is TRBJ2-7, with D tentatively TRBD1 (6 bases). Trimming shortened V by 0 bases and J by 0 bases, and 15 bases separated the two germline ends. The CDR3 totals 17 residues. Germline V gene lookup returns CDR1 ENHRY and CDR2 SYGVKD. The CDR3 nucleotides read TGTGCCATCAGTGAGTCCCTGACAGGTCCCAGCTCCTACGAGCAGTACTTC. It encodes CAISESLTGPSSYEQYF.

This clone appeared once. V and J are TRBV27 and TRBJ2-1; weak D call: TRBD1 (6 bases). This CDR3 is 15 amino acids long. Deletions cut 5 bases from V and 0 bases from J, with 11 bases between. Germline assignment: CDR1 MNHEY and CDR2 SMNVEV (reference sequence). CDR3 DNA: TGTGCCAGCAGTCCAGGACAGAGCTCCTACAATGAGCAGTTCTTC. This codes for CASSPGQSSYNEQFF.

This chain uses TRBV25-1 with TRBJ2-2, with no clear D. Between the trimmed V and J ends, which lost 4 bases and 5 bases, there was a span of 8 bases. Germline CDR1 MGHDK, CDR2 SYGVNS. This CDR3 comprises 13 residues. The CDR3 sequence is CASSVTGTGELFF. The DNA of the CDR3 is TGTGCCAGCAGTGTTACTGGTACCGGGGAGCTGTTTTTT.

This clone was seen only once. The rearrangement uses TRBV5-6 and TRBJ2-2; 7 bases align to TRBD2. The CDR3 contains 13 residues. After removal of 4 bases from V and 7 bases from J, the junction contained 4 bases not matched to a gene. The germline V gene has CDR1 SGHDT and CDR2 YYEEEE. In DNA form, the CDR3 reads TGTGCCAGCAGCCCTACTAGCGACGGGGAGCTGTTTTTT. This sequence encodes CASSPTSDGELFF.

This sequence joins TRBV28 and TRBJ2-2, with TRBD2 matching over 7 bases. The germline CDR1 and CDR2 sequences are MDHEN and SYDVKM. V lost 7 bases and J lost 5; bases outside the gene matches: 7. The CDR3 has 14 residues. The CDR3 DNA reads TGTGCCAGCACCGGCGGGGGTAGGACCGGGGAGCTGTTTTTT. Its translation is CASTGGGRTGELFF.

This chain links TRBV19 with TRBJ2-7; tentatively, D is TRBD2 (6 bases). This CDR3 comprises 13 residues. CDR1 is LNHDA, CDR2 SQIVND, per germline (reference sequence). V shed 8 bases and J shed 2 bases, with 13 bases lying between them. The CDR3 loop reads CASHSGTPYEQYF. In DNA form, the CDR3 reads TGTGCCAGTCACTCAGGGACTCCCTACGAGCAGTACTTC.

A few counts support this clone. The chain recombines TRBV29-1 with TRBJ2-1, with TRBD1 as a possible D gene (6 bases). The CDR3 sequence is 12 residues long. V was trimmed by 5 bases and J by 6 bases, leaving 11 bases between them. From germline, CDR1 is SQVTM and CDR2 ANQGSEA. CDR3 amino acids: CSVLPRGNEQFF. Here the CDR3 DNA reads TGCAGCGTTTTACCCAGGGGCAATGAGCAGTTCTTC.

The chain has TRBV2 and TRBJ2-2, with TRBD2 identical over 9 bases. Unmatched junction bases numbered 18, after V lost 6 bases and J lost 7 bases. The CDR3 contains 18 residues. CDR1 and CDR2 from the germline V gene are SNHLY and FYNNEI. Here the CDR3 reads CASSLGRRVSGRSGELFF. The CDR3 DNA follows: TGTGCCAGCAGCCTGGGGCGTCGGGTTAGCGGGAGAAGCGGGGAGCTGTTTTTT.

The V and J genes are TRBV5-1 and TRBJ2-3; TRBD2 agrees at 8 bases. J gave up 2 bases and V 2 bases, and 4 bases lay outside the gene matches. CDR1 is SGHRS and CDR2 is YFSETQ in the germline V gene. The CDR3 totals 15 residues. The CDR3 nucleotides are TGCGCCAGCAGCTTAACTAGCGGTACCACAGATACGCAGTATTTT. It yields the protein CASSLTSGTTDTQYF. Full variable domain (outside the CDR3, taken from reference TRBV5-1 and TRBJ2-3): KAGVTQTPRYLIKTRGQQVTLSCSPISGHRSVSWYQQTPGQGLQFLFEYFSETQRNKGNFPGRFSGRQFSNSRSEMNVSTLELGDSALYLCASSLTSGTTDTQYFGPGTRLTVL.

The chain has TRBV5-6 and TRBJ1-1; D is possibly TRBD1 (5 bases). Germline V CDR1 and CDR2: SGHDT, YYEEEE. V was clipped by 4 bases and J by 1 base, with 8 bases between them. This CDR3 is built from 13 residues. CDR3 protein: CASSQDRNTEAFF. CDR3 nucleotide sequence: TGTGCCAGCAGCCAAGACAGGAACACTGAAGCTTTCTTT.

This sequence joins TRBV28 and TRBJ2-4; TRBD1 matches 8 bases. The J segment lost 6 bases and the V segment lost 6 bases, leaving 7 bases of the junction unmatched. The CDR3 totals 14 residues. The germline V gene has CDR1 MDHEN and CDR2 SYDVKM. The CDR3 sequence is CASSLPGQGNIQYF. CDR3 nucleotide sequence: TGTGCCAGCAGCCTACCCGGACAGGGAAACATTCAGTACTTC.

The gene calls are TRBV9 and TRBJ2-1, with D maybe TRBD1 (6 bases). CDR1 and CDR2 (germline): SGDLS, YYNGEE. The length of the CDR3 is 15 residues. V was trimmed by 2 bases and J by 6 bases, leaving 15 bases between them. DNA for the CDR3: TGTGCCAGCAGCGTTACACAGGGAATACTCAATGAGCAGTTCTTC. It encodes CASSVTQGILNEQFF.

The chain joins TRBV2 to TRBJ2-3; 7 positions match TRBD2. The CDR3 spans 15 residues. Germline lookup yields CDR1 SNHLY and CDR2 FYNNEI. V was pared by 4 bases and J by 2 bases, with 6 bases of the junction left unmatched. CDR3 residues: CASSGGGRPTDTQYF. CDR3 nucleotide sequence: TGTGCCAGCAGTGGTGGCGGGAGACCCACAGATACGCAGTATTTT.

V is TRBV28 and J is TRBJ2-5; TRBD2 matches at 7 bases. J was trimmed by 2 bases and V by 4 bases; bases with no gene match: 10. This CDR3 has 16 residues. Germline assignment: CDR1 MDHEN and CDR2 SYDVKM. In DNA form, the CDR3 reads TGTGCCAGCAGTTCGCAGCCGGGACTACTACAAGAGACCCAGTACTTC. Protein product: CASSSQPGLLQETQYF.